These 21 T cell receptor beta chains came from one sample sequenced in a study of T cell responses to AZD1222 COVID-19 vaccine. This table comes from immunoSEQ multiplex PCR, and its TCRdb copy is limited to in-frame clones, with some not included. Of 120,000 to 150,000 clones listed, about 89% are singletons. The sequencing used peripheral blood, collected 28 days after the second dose of the MenACWY control vaccine. The receptors were gathered from an adult who received the MenACWY meningococcal vaccine as a control.

The gene calls are TRBV6-1 and TRBJ1-5; no firm D call. The CDR3 totals 16 residues. V was shortened by 4 bases and J by 2 bases, with 15 bases between the two germline ends. Germline assignment: CDR1 MNHNS and CDR2 SASEGT. CDR3 nucleotides: TGTGCCAGCAGTGCCTCAGGTCCCGGAGGCAATCAGCCCCAGCATTTT. This encodes CASSASGPGGNQPQHF.

Here the CDR3 DNA reads TGTGCCAGCAGCCGCGCCGGACTAAACTACGAGCAGTACTTC. Its translation: CASSRAGLNYEQYF. The chain combines TRBV7-2 with TRBJ2-7; a weak D match, TRBD2 (6 bases). Between the trimmed V and J ends, which lost 5 bases and 3 bases, there was a span of 14 bases. The CDR3 extends over 14 amino acids. Germline CDR1 and CDR2: SGHTA and FQGNSA.

The genes are TRBV18 and TRBJ1-4; the match to TRBD1 covers 7 bases. Germline CDR1 KGHSH, CDR2 LQKENI. V dropped 4 bases and J dropped 7; count of bases not matched to a gene: 6. This CDR3 spans 14 amino acids. In DNA, the CDR3 is TGTGCCAGCTCACTACGACAGGGCCCTGAAAAACTGTTTTTT. It translates to CASSLRQGPEKLFF.

The chain employs TRBV3-1 (or the pseudogene TRBV3-2) and TRBJ2-5; D uncertain. The CDR3 has 14 residues. Germline CDR1 and CDR2: LGHDT and YNNKEL (reference sequence). V lost 2 bases and J 7 bases, leaving 14 bases between the germline ends. CDR3 sequence (DNA): TGTGCCAGCAGCCAAATAAGTAGCTCTGGGACCCAGTACTTC. Protein product: CASSQISSSGTQYF.

This sequence joins TRBV30 and TRBJ2-2; maybe TRBD1 (6 bases). V lost 0 bases and J 2 bases, leaving 10 bases between the germline ends. The CDR3 is made up of 15 amino acids. CDR1 is GTSNPN and CDR2 is SVGIG in the germline V gene (reference sequence). Written as DNA, the CDR3 is TGTGCCTGGAGTGTACTGGGGGCTAACACCGGGGAGCTGTTTTTT. Amino acids: CAWSVLGANTGELFF.

The genes are TRBV28 and TRBJ1-3; D may be TRBD1 (5 bases). In germline, CDR1 is MDHEN, CDR2 SYDVKM. The CDR3 has 19 residues. V dropped 6 bases and J dropped 0 bases, with 24 bases sitting between them. CDR3 sequence (DNA): TGTGCCAGCAGCCCCCCCCGGCAGGGTAAATCTTACTCTGGAAACACCATATATTTT. Its protein product is CASSPPRQGKSYSGNTIYF. Complete variable domain (other parts from reference TRBV28 and TRBJ1-3): DVKVTQSSRYLVKRTGEKVFLECVQDMDHENMFWYRQDPGLGLRLIYFSYDVKMKEKGDIPEGYSVSREKKERFSLILESASTNQTSMYLCASSPPRQGKSYSGNTIYFGEGSWLTVV.

This clone is a singleton in its sample. The chain's CDR3 is CAISDDGVTGNTIYF. DNA of the CDR3: TGTGCCATCAGTGATGACGGGGTCACTGGAAACACCATATATTTT. The chain recombines TRBV10-3 with TRBJ1-3; unclear D gene. Trimming removed 3 bases from V and 2 bases from J, with 11 bases in between. There are 15 residues in the CDR3. The germline gives CDR1 ENHRY, CDR2 SYGVKD.

This sequence joins TRBV28 and TRBJ2-7; 7 bases line up with TRBD2. The germline gives CDR1 MDHEN, CDR2 SYDVKM. The CDR3 totals 13 residues. The junction had 1 base not matched to a gene; V was cut back by 3 bases and J by 2 bases. The CDR3 sequence is CASSLGGTYEQYF. For the CDR3, the DNA is TGTGCCAGCAGTTTGGGGGGGACCTACGAGCAGTACTTC.

The rearrangement uses TRBV6-1 and TRBJ1-4; D gene ambiguous. Germline V gives CDR1 MNHNS, CDR2 SASEGT. Trimming took 0 bases from V and 0 from J, leaving 2 bases between them. The CDR3 covers 14 residues. The CDR3 DNA reads TGTGCCAGCAGTGAAGCCTCAACTAATGAAAAACTGTTTTTT. It specifies CASSEASTNEKLFF.

This chain joins TRBV25-1 and TRBJ2-7; D is unclear. Germline loops: CDR1 MGHDK, CDR2 SYGVNS. Trimming took off 4 bases at V and 3 bases at J, with 7 bases between the two ends. The CDR3 consists of 12 residues. The DNA of the CDR3 is TGTGCCAGCAGTGCCCTTAACTACGAGCAGTACTTC. Residues: CASSALNYEQYF.

V and J are TRBV18 and TRBJ2-7, with 9 bases matching TRBD1. Looked up from germline, CDR1 is KGHSH and CDR2 is LQKENI. The CDR3 loop spans 14 amino acids. With 6 bases clipped from V and 5 bases from J, the junction kept 8 bases outside the gene matches. Here the CDR3 DNA reads TGTGCCAGCTCGCCGGGACAGGGAGGGCACGAGCAGTACTTC. Its translation: CASSPGQGGHEQYF.

This clone has a handful of counts. The CDR3 sequence: CASSEGPGDQPQHF. The CDR3 coding sequence is TGTGCCAGCAGTGAAGGTCCGGGAGATCAGCCCCAGCATTTT. The rearrangement joins TRBV6-1 to TRBJ1-5, with D hard to call. V lost 1 base and J 5 bases, leaving 9 bases between the germline ends. The germline gives CDR1 MNHNS, CDR2 SASEGT. The CDR3 runs 14 residues.

This chain connects TRBV11-2 to TRBJ1-2, with 8 nucleotides matching TRBD1. Germline CDR1 is SGHAT and CDR2 is FQNNGV. The CDR3 spans 19 residues. After removal of 3 bases from V and 3 bases from J, the junction contained 18 bases not matched to a gene. CDR3 amino acids: CASSFNIQFGSGGHYGYTF. The CDR3 nucleotides read TGTGCCAGCAGCTTTAATATTCAATTTGGGTCAGGGGGCCACTATGGCTACACCTTC.

V is TRBV4-1 and J is TRBJ2-3; perhaps TRBD2 as D (5 bases). Trimming took off 1 base at V and 2 bases at J, with 7 bases between the two ends. The CDR3 loop spans 14 amino acids. Germline V gene data show CDR1 as MGHRA and CDR2 as YSYEKL. In DNA, the CDR3 is TGCGCCAGCAGCCAAGGGACTTCCACAGATACGCAGTATTTT. This translates into CASSQGTSTDTQYF.

The rearrangement links TRBV10-3 to TRBJ2-2; unclear D gene. Trimming took off 1 base at V and 5 bases at J, with 8 bases between the two ends. CDR1 ENHRY and CDR2 SYGVKD come from the germline V gene. The length of the CDR3 is 14 residues. The CDR3 sequence is CAISELESTGELFF. The CDR3 DNA is TGTGCCATCAGTGAGTTGGAGTCGACCGGGGAGCTGTTTTTT.

This chain joins TRBV7-2 and TRBJ2-3; either TRBD1 or TRBD2 may supply D (5 bases each). The CDR3 extends over 15 amino acids. With 5 bases removed from V and 3 bases from J, the gap between germline ends came to 15 bases. The germline V gene encodes CDR1 SGHTA and CDR2 FQGNSA. Here the CDR3 DNA reads TGTGCCAGCAGCCCTGGGCCCTGGGGGACAGATACGCAGTATTTT. Translation: CASSPGPWGTDTQYF.

The chain is built from TRBV28 and TRBJ2-1, with 14 positions matching TRBD2. Germline assignment: CDR1 MDHEN and CDR2 SYDVKM. Trimming removed 6 bases from V and 7 bases from J; junction bases left unmatched: 14. The CDR3 has 18 residues. CDR3 region: CASRPPGLAGVVGNEQFF. The CDR3 DNA sequence: TGTGCCAGCAGGCCTCCGGGACTAGCGGGAGTAGTGGGGAATGAGCAGTTCTTC.

V usage is TRBV27 and J usage is TRBJ2-7; the D is unclear. This CDR3 spans 14 amino acids. Germline CDR1 reads MNHEY; CDR2 reads SMNVEV (reference sequence). Deletions cut 3 bases from V and 2 bases from J, with 11 bases between. The CDR3: CASSLSASTYEQYF. The CDR3 region has the DNA TGTGCCAGCAGTTTGTCCGCGTCTACCTACGAGCAGTACTTC.

V and J are TRBV5-8 and TRBJ1-1; possible D gene TRBD1, 5 bases. V was cut by 3 bases and J by 7 bases, with 16 bases left in between. Germline CDR1 SGHTS, CDR2 YDEGEE. This CDR3 is 14 amino acids long. The CDR3 region has the DNA TGTGCCAGCAGCTCCCAACAGGCTCAGGTTGAAGCTTTCTTT. Protein sequence: CASSSQQAQVEAFF.

The chain links TRBV4-3 to TRBJ2-3; TRBD1 is a possible D gene (6 bases). The V end was cut by 2 bases, the J end by 1 base, with 16 bases between. The CDR3 extends over 17 amino acids. CDR1 LGHNA and CDR2 YSLEER come from the germline V gene. CDR3 DNA sequence: TGCGCCAGCAGCCAACGCCTGATGGGACAAGGCACAGATACGCAGTATTTT. This gives the protein CASSQRLMGQGTDTQYF.

This clone was recorded once. The chain links TRBV19 to TRBJ1-5; a weak D match, TRBD1 (5 bases). The CDR3 covers 16 residues. Germline V gives CDR1 LNHDA, CDR2 SQIVND (reference sequence). The ends were cut back, 7 bases at V and 1 base at J, with 17 bases in the middle. CDR3 sequence reads: CASIQVGGESNQPQHF. The CDR3 DNA sequence: TGTGCCAGTATCCAGGTCGGGGGAGAGAGCAATCAGCCCCAGCATTTT. Supplemented by reference TRBV19 and TRBJ1-5, the full variable domain reads DGGITQSPKYLFRKEGQNVTLSCEQNLNHDAMYWYRQDPGQGLRLIYYSQIVNDFQKGDIAEGYSVSREKKESFPLTVTSAQKNPTAFYLCASIQVGGESNQPQHFGDGTRLSIL.